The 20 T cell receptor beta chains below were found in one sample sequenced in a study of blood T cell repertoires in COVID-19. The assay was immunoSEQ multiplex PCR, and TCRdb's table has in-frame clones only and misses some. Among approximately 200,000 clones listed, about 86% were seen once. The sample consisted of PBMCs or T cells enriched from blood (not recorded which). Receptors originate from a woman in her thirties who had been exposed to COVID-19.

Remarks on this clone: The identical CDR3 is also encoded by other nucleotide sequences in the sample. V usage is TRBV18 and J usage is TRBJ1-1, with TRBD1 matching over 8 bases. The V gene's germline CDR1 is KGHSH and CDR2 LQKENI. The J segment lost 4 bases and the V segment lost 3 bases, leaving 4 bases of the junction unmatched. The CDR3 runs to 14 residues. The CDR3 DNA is TGTGCCAGCTCACCCGGACAGGGACGCACTGAAGCTTTCTTT. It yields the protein CASSPGQGRTEAFF.

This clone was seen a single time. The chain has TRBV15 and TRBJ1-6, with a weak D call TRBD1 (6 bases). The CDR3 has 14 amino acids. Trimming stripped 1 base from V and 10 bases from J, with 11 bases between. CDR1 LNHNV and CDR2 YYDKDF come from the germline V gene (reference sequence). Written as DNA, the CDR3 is TGTGCCACCAGCAGAGCAGGGGTACAATCACCCCTCCACTTT. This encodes CATSRAGVQSPLHF.

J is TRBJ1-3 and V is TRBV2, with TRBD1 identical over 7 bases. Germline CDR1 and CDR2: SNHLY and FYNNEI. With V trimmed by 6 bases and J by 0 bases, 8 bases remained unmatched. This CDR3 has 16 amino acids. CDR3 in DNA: TGTGCCAGCAGGGACTCGGGACAGTTCTCTGGAAACACCATATATTTT. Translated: CASRDSGQFSGNTIYF. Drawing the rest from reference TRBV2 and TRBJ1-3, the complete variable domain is EPEVTQTPSHQVTQMGQEVILRCVPISNHLYFYWYRQILGQKVEFLVSFYNNEISEKSEIFDDQFSVERPDGSNFTLKIRSTKLEDSAMYFCASRDSGQFSGNTIYFGEGSWLTVV.

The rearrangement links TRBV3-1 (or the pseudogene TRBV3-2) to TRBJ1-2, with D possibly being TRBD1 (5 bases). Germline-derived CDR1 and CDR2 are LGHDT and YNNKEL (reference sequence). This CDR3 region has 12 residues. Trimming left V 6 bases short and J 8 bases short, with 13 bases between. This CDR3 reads CASSRGEAGYTF. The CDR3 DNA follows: TGTGCCAGCAGTCGAGGGGAGGCAGGCTACACCTTC.

The CDR3 nucleotides read TGTGCCAGCAGTTCGACGGGACAGGGGGCCATCGAGCAGTACTTC. As protein: CASSSTGQGAIEQYF. The chain combines TRBV28 with TRBJ2-7; 12 bases are a match to TRBD1. This CDR3 contains 15 residues. Germline values: CDR1 MDHEN, CDR2 SYDVKM. Trimming at V came to 4 bases and at J to 6 bases, leaving 7 bases not matched to a gene.

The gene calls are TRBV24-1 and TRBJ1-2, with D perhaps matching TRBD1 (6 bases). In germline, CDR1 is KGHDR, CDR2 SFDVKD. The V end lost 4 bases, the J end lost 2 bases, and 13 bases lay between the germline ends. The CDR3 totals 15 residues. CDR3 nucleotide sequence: TGTGCCACCAGTGAACGGTCAGGGGACAACTATGGCTACACCTTC. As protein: CATSERSGDNYGYTF.

CDR3 nucleotides: TGCGCCAGCAGCTTGACAGGGGCGGGAGGCTACACCTTC. It is translated as CASSLTGAGGYTF. The V and J genes are TRBV5-1 and TRBJ1-2; TRBD1 agrees at 7 bases. The CDR3 totals 13 residues. V gave up 1 base and J gave up 8 bases; unmatched junction bases: 5. The germline gives CDR1 SGHRS, CDR2 YFSETQ.

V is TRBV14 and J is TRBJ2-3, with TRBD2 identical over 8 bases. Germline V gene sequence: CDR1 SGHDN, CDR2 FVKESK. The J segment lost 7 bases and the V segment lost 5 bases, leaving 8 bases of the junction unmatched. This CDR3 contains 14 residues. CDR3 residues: CASSTGGERNTQYF. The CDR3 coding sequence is TGTGCCAGCAGCACGGGGGGGGAAAGGAATACGCAGTATTTT.

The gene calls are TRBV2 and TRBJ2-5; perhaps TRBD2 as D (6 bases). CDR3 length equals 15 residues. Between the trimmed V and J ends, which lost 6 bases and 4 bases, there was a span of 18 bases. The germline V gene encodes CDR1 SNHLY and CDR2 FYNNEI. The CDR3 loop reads CASRGRGGEGETQYF. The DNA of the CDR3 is TGTGCCAGCAGGGGAAGGGGCGGGGAAGGAGAGACCCAGTACTTC.

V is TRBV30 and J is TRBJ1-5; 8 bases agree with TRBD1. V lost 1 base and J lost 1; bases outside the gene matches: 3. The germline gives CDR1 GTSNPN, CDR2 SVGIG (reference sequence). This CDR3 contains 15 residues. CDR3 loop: CAWSAGTGSNQPQHF. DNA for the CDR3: TGTGCCTGGAGTGCAGGGACAGGAAGCAATCAGCCCCAGCATTTT.

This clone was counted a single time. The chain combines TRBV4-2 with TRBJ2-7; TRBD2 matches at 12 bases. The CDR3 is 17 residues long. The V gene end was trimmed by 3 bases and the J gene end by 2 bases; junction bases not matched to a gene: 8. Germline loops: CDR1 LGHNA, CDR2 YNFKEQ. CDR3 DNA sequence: TGTGCCAGCAGCCAGGGACTAGCGGGTCGGCGGGCCTACGAGCAGTACTTC. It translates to CASSQGLAGRRAYEQYF.

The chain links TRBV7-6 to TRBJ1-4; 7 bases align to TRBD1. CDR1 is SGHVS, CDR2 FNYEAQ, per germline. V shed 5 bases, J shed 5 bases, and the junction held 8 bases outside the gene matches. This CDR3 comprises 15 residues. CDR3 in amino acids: CASSATGTENEKLFF. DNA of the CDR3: TGTGCCAGCAGCGCGACCGGGACAGAAAATGAAAAACTGTTTTTT.

The CDR3 sequence is CASSTYRGGGYEQYF. The CDR3, as DNA: TGTGCCAGCAGCACTTACAGGGGAGGAGGCTACGAGCAGTACTTC. The chain uses TRBV5-6 and TRBJ2-7; the D gene is possibly TRBD1 (7 bases). The V and J ends lost 4 bases and 3 bases respectively, with 17 bases between them. The CDR3 loop spans 15 amino acids. Germline V gene lookup returns CDR1 SGHDT and CDR2 YYEEEE.

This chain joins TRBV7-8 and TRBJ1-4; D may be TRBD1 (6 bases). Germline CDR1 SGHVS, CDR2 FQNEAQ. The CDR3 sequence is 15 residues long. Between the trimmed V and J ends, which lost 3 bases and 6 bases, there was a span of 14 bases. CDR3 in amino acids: CASSFWTAEDEKLFF. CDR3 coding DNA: TGTGCCAGCAGCTTCTGGACAGCGGAAGATGAAAAACTGTTTTTT.

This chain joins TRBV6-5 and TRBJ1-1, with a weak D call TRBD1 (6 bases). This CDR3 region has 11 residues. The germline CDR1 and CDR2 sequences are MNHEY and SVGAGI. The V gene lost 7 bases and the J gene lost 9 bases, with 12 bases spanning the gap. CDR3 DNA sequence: TGTGCCAGCACCAAACAGGGTAAAGCTTTCTTT. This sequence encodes CASTKQGKAFF.

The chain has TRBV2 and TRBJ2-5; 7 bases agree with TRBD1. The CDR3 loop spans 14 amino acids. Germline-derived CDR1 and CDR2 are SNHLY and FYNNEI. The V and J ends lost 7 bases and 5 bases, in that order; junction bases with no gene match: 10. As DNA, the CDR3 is TGTGCCAGCATAGGGGGCGTTGGAGTCGAGACCCAGTACTTC. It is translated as CASIGGVGVETQYF.

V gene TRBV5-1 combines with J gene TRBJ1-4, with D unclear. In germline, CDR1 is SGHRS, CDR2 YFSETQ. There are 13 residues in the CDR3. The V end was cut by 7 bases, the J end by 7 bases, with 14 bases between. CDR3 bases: TGCGCCAGCGTGGGAGGGCCGGGTGAAAAACTGTTTTTT. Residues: CASVGGPGEKLFF.

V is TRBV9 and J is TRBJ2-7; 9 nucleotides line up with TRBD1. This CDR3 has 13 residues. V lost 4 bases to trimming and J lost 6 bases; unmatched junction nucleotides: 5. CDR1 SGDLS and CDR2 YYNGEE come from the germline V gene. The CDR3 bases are TGTGCCAGCAGCATCCTGGACAGGGGCGAGCAGTACTTC. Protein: CASSILDRGEQYF.

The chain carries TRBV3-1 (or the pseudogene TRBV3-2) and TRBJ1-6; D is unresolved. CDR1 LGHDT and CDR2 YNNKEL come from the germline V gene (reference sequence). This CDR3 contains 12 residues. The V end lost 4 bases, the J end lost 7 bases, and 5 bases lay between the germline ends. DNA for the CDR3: TGTGCCAGCAGCCTCGGGAATTCACCCCTCCACTTT. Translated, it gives CASSLGNSPLHF.

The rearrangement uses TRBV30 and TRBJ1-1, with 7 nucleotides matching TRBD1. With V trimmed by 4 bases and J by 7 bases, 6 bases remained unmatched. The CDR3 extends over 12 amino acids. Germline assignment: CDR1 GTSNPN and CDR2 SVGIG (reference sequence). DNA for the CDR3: TGTGCCTGGAATAGGGGGCAAGGTGAAGCTTTCTTT. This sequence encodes CAWNRGQGEAFF.